This T cell receptor (beta chain) was obtained from a study of OX40 agonist ivuxolimab in advanced cancers. At the level of the whole study: Ivuxolimab was an agonistic, fully human IgG2 monoclonal antibody directed against OX40 (CD134), a costimulatory receptor. Intravenous ivuxolimab was administered to patients every 2 weeks at six dose levels: 0.01, 0.1, 0.3, 1.5, 3 and 10 mg/kg. Among the 52 dose-escalation patients, about 19 had hepatocellular carcinoma, 15 melanoma, 9 renal cell carcinoma and 9 head and neck cancer. In the dose-escalation cohort, 82.7% of patients were male, and the mean age was around 60 years, with a range of roughly 20 to 80. Prior anti-PD-1, anti-PD-L1 or anti-CTLA-4 therapy was permitted, and about two fifths of dose-escalation patients had received checkpoint inhibitors. Partial responses were achieved by three dose-escalation patients, of whom one had hepatocellular carcinoma and two had cutaneous melanoma. Peripheral TCRbeta sequencing aimed to test whether ivuxolimab altered TCR sequence diversity and caused clonal T-cell expansion. The monotherapy dose-escalation portion (N of about 50 patients) of the phase I ivuxolimab trial is reported in the paper. The full study reports these points: In partial responders in the 0.1-3.0 mg/kg groups, normalized peripheral clonal expansion was found to be among the lowest, especially among CD8+ T cells. After ivuxolimab, expanded clones were on average more numerous among CD8+ T cells than among CD4+ T cells. At doses from 0.1 to 3.0 mg/kg, clonal expansion was seen in both CD4+ and CD8+ blood T cells between baseline and week 6. Low levels of normalized T-cell clonal expansion were also seen in some patients who did not respond. Which antigens the clonally expanded peripheral T cells were specific for was not determined.

Remarks on this clone: This clone's antigen is unknown. The record has no base qualities; no much larger clone is one base away.

The trial excluded patients who had a history of autoimmune disease or were on systemic immunosuppression. Peripheral blood for TCR sequencing was collected from all dose cohorts at baseline, on cycle 4 day 1, and on cycle 7 day 1. Samples came from an open-label, multicenter, first-in-human phase I dose-escalation trial of ivuxolimab. Adults with locally advanced or metastatic melanoma, renal cell, hepatocellular, or head and neck squamous cell carcinoma were enrolled in the trial. Before TCR sequencing, CD4+ T cells and CD8+ T cells were sorted from peripheral blood as separate populations. To sequence the TCRbeta CDR3 region, genomic DNA was isolated from the sorted cells. TCRbeta CDR3 regions were sequenced using the immunoSEQ Assay. What TCRdb holds here is the immuneACCESS table cut down to in-frame rearrangements. Part of the clones is not present; checked against another copy, under half of the missing clones reflect an unresolved V gene, and the others are unexplained. Here the sample has 64,000 or so clones; 83% occur a single time. The ten top clones hold 0.6% to 0.8% of the sample.

V drops 4 bases and J drops 4 bases, leaving 14 bases in between. Counted from cysteine to phenylalanine, this CDR3 has 14 amino acids. Kept here is only the CDR3 DNA, which spans 42 bases and is read in frame from base 1. Looking up the germline V gene yields CDR1 SGHRS and CDR2 YFSETQ. The origin of this receptor is an adult with an advanced solid tumor such as melanoma, head and neck, liver or kidney cancer. The chain couples TRBV5-1 to TRBJ1-2; the D gene is perhaps TRBD1, on 5 matching bases. The sequencing used CD4+ or CD8+ T cells sorted from blood, collected in a trial of the OX40 agonist ivuxolimab. The DNA is as follows: TGCGCCAGCAGCCCATCTCAGGGATTCTATGGCTACACCTTC. The resulting protein is CASSPSQGFYGYTF.